This TCR beta chain was captured in a study of cytomegalovirus exposure and HLA in healthy donors. Study outcomes and limitations: Many donors carried some public TCRs, although rarity characterized most TCR sequences. An analysis done earlier found most TCR beta V segments productive about 90% or about 30% of the time.

Amplification used 60 Vbeta primers and 13 Jbeta primers. TCRdb's table, derived via immunoSEQ multiplex PCR, lists solely in-frame clones and lacks some. The sample table includes around 140,000 clones. The ends lost 3 bases at V and 3 bases at J; junction bases unmatched: 6. CDR1 and CDR2 (germline): LNHDA, SQIVND (reference sequence). CDR3 length: 15 amino acids. With regard to this clone: No antigen is known for it.

V gene TRBV19 combines with J gene TRBJ1-1, with 8 bases that match TRBD1. This TCR derives from a woman aged 18-35 years in good health and CMV-seronegative. Sequenced material: PBMCs. The CDR3 DNA reads as TGTGCCAGTAGTATGTTTGACAGGGGATACACTGAAGCTTTCTTT. Translation gives CASSMFDRGYTEAFF.